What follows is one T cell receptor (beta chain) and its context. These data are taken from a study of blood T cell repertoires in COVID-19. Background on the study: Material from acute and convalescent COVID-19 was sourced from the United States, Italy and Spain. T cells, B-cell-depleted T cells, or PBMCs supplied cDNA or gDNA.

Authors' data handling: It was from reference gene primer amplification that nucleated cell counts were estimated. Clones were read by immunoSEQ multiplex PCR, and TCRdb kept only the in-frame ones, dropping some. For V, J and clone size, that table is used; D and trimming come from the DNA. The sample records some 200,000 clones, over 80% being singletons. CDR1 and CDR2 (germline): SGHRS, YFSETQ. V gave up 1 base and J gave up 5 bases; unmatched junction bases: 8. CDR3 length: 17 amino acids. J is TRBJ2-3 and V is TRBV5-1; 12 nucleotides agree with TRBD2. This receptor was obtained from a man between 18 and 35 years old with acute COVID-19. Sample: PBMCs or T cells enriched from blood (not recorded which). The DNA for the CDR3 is TGCGCCAGCAGCTTGAAACCTCTAGCGGGGGGGGAAGATACGCAGTATTTT. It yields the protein CASSLKPLAGGEDTQYF.